This T cell receptor beta chain was obtained from a study of cytomegalovirus exposure and HLA in healthy donors. With regard to this clone: The target antigen is unknown.

Study results and limitations: As a later analysis revealed, most CMV-associated TCR beta chains appeared HLA-restricted. Relative to the approximately 680-donor mean, N-insertions were reportedly fewer in an Asian-associated ancestry cluster in a later analysis. In a later analysis, across HLA loci, associated TCR counts were highest for DRB1, lowest for HLA-C. Some highly shared sequence variants likely arose as a pipeline artifact.

Primers: 60 Vbeta forward and 13 Jbeta reverse. Profiled with immunoSEQ multiplex PCR; TCRdb holds only in-frame clones, not every one. This sample contains more than 50,000 clones. Specimen: PBMCs. This TCR was sampled from a woman between 35 and 50 years old in good health and CMV-seronegative.

The CDR3 coding sequence is TGCGCCAGCAGTGAGCCCCTAGCGGGAGATGTCAATGAGCAGTTCTTC. This encodes CASSEPLAGDVNEQFF. The rearrangement links TRBV10-1 to TRBJ2-1, with 10 bases aligning to TRBD2. Germline V CDR1 and CDR2: WNHNN, SYGVQD (reference sequence). This CDR3 spans 16 amino acids. V lost 2 bases to trimming and J lost 6 bases; unmatched junction nucleotides: 7.